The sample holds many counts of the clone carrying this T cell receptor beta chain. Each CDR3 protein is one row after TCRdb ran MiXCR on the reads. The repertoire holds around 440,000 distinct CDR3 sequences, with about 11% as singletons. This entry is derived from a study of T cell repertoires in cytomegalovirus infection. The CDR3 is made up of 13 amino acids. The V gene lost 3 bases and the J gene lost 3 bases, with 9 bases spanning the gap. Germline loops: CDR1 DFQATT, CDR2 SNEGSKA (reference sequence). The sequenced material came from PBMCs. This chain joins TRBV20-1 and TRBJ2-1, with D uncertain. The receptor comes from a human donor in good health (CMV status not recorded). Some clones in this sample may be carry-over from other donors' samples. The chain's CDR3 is CSASRMDYNEQFF. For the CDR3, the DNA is TGCAGTGCTAGTAGGATGGACTACAATGAGCAGTTCTTC.